This T cell receptor beta chain was obtained from a study of a mutant IDH1 vaccine in newly diagnosed glioma. Whole-study context: Every participant had undergone radiotherapy, temozolomide, or both before, and most underwent both.

Details on this clone: Its antigen is undetermined.

Time point meaning: week 47, end of study. The study gave 300 ug of mutant IDH1 20-mer peptide per vaccine dose, with topical imiquimod. Generated by immunoSEQ multiplex PCR, the TCRdb table keeps only in-frame clones and is missing some. This table has more than 30,000 clones, approximately 84% appearing once. The CDR3 is 16 residues long. With V trimmed by 4 bases and J by 1 base, 5 bases remained unmatched. Germline-derived CDR1 and CDR2 are SGHAT and FQDESV (reference sequence). Sequenced material: PBMCs, taken from a glioma patient whose treatment included an IDH1 peptide vaccine. This rearrangement joins TRBV11-1 to TRBJ2-7, with TRBD2 matching 12 bases. This receptor was obtained from a man between 25 and 39 years old with glioma. The chain's CDR3 is CASSSPTSGGSYEQYF. The CDR3 nucleotides read TGTGCCAGCAGCTCCCCTACTAGCGGGGGGTCCTACGAGCAGTACTTC.